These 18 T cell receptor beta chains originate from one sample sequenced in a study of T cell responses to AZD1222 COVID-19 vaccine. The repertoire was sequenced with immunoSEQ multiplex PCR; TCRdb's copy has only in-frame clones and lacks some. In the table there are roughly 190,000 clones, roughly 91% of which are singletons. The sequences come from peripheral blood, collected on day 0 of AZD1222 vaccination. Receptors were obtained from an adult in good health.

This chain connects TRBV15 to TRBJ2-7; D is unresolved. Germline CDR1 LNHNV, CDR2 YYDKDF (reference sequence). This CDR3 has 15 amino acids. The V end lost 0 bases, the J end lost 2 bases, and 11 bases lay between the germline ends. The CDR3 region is CATSRDSNGAYEQYF. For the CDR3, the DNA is TGTGCCACCAGCAGAGATTCCAACGGAGCCTACGAGCAGTACTTC.

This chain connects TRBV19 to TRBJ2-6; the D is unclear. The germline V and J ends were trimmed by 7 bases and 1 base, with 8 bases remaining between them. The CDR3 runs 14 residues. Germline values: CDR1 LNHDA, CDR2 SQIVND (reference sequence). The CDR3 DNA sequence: TGTGCCAGTATATCGACGTCTGGGGCCAACGTCCTGACTTTC. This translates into CASISTSGANVLTF.

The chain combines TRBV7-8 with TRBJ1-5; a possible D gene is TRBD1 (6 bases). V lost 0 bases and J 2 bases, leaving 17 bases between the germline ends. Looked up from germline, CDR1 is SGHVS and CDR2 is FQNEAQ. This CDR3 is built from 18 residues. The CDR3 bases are TGTGCCAGCAGCTTAGCGCTAGACAGGTTGATGGGCAATCAGCCCCAGCATTTT. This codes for CASSLALDRLMGNQPQHF.

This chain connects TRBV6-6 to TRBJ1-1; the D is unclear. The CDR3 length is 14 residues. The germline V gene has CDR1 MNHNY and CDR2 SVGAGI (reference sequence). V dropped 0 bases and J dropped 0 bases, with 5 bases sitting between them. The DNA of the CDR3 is TGTGCCAGCAGTTACTCGACACTGAACACTGAAGCTTTCTTT. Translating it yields CASSYSTLNTEAFF.

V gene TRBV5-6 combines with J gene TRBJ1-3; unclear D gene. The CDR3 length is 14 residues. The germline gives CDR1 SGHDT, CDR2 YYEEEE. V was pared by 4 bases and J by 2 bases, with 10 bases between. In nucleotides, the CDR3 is TGTGCCAGCAGCCCAAATCGGGCTGGAAACACCATATATTTT. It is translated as CASSPNRAGNTIYF.

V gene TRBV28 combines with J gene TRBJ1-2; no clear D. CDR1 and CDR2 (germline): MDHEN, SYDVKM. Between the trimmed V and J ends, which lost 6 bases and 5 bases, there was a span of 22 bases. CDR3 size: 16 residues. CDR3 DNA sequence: TGTGCCAGCAGCGAAATGAATACCGGGAGCCCTTATGGCTACACCTTC. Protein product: CASSEMNTGSPYGYTF.

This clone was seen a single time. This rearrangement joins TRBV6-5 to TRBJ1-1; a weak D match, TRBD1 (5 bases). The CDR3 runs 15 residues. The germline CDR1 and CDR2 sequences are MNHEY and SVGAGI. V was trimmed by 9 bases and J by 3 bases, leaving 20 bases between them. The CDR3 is CASDRNLPGYTEAFF. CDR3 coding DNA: TGTGCCAGTGACAGAAACCTCCCTGGGTACACTGAAGCTTTCTTT.

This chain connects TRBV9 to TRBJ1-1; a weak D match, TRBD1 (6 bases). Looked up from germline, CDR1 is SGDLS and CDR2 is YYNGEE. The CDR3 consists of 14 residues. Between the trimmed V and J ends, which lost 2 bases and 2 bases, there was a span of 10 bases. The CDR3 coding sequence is TGTGCCAGCAGCGTGAGACAGGATAACACTGAAGCTTTCTTT. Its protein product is CASSVRQDNTEAFF.

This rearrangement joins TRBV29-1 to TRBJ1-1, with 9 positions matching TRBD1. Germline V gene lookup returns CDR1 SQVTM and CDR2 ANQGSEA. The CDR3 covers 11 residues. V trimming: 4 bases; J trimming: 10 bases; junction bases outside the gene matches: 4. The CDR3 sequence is CSVARQGVAFF. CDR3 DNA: TGCAGCGTTGCCCGACAGGGGGTAGCTTTCTTT.

CDR3 loop: CSARDPPGNTF. DNA for the CDR3: TGCAGTGCTAGGGACCCCCCCGGCAACACCTTC. The chain links TRBV20-1 to TRBJ1-2; D not certain. Germline CDR1 is DFQATT and CDR2 is SNEGSKA (reference sequence). V lost 3 bases to trimming and J lost 12 bases, with 14 bases between them. The CDR3 extends over 11 amino acids.

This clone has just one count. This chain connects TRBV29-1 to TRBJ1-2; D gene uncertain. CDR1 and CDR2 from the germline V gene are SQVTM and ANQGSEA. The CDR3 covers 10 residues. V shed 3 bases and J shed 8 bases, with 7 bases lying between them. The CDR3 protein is CSVDSRGYTF. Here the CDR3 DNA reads TGCAGCGTTGATTCGAGGGGCTACACCTTC.

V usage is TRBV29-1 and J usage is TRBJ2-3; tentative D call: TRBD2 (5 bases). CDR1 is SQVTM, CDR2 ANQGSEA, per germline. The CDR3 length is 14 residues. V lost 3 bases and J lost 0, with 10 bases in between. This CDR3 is CSVERRVSTDTQYF. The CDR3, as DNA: TGCAGCGTTGAGAGGCGGGTTAGCACAGATACGCAGTATTTT.

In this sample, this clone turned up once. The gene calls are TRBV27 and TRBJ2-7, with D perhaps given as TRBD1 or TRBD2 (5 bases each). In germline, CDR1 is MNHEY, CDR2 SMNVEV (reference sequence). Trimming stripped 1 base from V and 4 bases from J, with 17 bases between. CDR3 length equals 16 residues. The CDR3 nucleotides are TGTGCCAGCAGTTTATTCCACGGGGCTGAGGAATACGAGCAGTACTTC. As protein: CASSLFHGAEEYEQYF.

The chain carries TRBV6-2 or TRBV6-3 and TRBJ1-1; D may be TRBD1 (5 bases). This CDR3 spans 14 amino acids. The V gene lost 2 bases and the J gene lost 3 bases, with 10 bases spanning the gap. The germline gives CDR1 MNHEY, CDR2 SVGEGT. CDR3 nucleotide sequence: TGTGCCAGCAGTTACATCCAGGGAGACACTGAAGCTTTCTTT. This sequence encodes CASSYIQGDTEAFF.

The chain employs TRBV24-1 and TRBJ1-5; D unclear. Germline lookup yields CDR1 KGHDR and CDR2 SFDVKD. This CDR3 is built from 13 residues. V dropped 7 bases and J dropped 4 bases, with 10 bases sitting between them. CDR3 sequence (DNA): TGTGCCACCAGCAGTGGGCTTAATCAGCCCCAGCATTTT. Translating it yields CATSSGLNQPQHF.

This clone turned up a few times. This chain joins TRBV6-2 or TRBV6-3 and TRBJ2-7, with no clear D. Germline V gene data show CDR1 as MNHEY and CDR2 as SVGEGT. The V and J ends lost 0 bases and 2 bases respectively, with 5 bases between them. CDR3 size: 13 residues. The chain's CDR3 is CASSYSGPYEQYF. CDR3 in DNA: TGTGCCAGCAGTTACTCTGGCCCCTACGAGCAGTACTTC.

CDR3 region: CGTGSYEQYF. The CDR3 nucleotides read TGTGGGACAGGGTCCTACGAGCAGTACTTC. The chain uses TRBV28 and TRBJ2-7; TRBD1 matches at 8 bases. This CDR3 has 10 amino acids. Germline V CDR1 and CDR2: MDHEN, SYDVKM.

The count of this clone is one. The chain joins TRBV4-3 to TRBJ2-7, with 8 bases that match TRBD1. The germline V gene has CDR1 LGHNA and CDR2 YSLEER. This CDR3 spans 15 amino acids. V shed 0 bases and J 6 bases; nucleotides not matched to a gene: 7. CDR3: CASSQDRTGTLEQYF. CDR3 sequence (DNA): TGCGCCAGCAGCCAAGATCGGACAGGGACACTCGAGCAGTACTTC.